These T cell receptor beta chains were read from a single sample in a study of technical replicates of blood from a few donors. TCRdb's copy holds only in-frame clones and misses some; the assay was immunoSEQ multiplex PCR. The repertoire holds tens of thousands of clones, 85% to 90% seen once, with 4% to 6.5% in the top ten. Sequenced: PBMCs. These receptors all stem from a human donor in good health. Some clones in this sample may be carry-over from other donors' samples. Each CDR3 is given with its conserved first and last residue. A D gene is named only where the DNA matches it firmly. Clone size is given for some rows only: seen once, a few or many times, or a class if the clone is expanded.

size,J,D,V,CDR3,DNA
.,TRBJ2-1,TRBD2,TRBV29-1,CSVEGTNNERQFF,TGCAGCGTTGAGGGGACTAACAATGAGCGGCAGTTCTTC
.,TRBJ1-4,.,TRBV19,CASSRQVATNEKLFF,TGTGCCAGTAGCAGACAGGTTGCAACTAATGAAAAACTGTTTTTT
.,TRBJ2-1,.,TRBV19,CASSIVDSSYNEQFF,TGTGCCAGTAGTATAGTAGACAGCTCCTACAATGAGCAGTTCTTC
.,TRBJ1-2,.,TRBV6-1,CASQTLYYGYTF,TGTGCCAGCCAGACACTCTACTATGGCTACACCTTC
.,TRBJ2-7,.,TRBV12-5,CASGRSGPRFYEQYF,TGTGCTAGTGGTCGTTCGGGTCCCCGATTCTACGAGCAGTACTTC
.,TRBJ2-2,.,TRBV25-1,CASSLEGASHRELFF,TGTGCCAGCAGTCTGGAGGGAGCAAGCCACAGGGAGCTGTTTTTT
.,TRBJ2-7,.,TRBV18,CASSPQQGGYEQYF,TGTGCCAGCTCACCACAACAGGGTGGCTACGAGCAGTACTTC
.,TRBJ2-1,TRBD2,TRBV27,CASRPLGGNEQFF,TGTGCCAGCAGGCCGCTGGGGGGGAATGAGCAGTTCTTC
few,TRBJ1-2,.,TRBV6-1,CASSRQLKDYGYTF,TGTGCCAGCAGTCGACAGCTTAAGGACTATGGCTACACCTTC
few,TRBJ1-4,.,TRBV28,CASRPGHAASKLFF,TGTGCCAGCAGGCCGGGACATGCCGCTTCAAAACTGTTTTTT
.,TRBJ1-2,TRBD1,TRBV11-1,CASSSGGQGIYGYTF,TGTGCCAGCAGCTCCGGTGGACAGGGGATCTATGGCTACACCTTC
few,TRBJ2-4,.,TRBV6-1,CASSEGGFSGPKNIQYF,TGTGCCAGCAGTGAGGGAGGTTTTTCGGGGCCCAAAAACATTCAGTACTTC
.,TRBJ2-1,TRBD2,TRBV19,CASSMSLAVYNEQFF,TGTGCCAGTAGTATGAGCCTAGCGGTCTACAATGAGCAGTTCTTC
.,TRBJ2-7,TRBD2,TRBV7-2,CASSRGTRSEQYF,TGTGCCAGCAGCCGAGGGACTAGAAGCGAGCAGTACTTC
.,TRBJ2-7,.,TRBV12-2,CASRSGPGELEQYF,TGTGCAAGTCGCTCCGGGCCAGGGGAATTGGAGCAGTACTTC
.,TRBJ2-2,TRBD2,TRBV9,CASSVIGGMATGELFF,TGTGCCAGCAGCGTAATCGGGGGGATGGCCACCGGGGAGCTGTTTTTT
.,TRBJ1-2,.,TRBV6-5,CASMDTFDGYTF,TGTGCCAGCATGGACACCTTCGACGGCTACACCTTC
few,TRBJ2-7,.,TRBV11-1,CASSLSGVAEQYF,TGTGCCAGCAGCTTATCAGGGGTCGCCGAGCAGTACTTC
.,TRBJ2-7,TRBD1,TRBV19,CASSPTGGWTYEQYF,TGTGCCAGTAGTCCTACAGGGGGCTGGACCTACGAGCAGTACTTC
.,TRBJ1-6,.,TRBV7-9,CASSLVTVSNGSPLHF,TGTGCCAGCAGCTTAGTAACAGTCTCAAATGGTTCACCCCTCCACTTT
.,TRBJ1-2,TRBD1,TRBV2,CASSGTTGGDGYTF,TGTGCCAGCAGTGGTACGACAGGGGGAGATGGCTACACCTTC
few,TRBJ1-1,.,TRBV20-1,CSAGVGGEAFF,TGCAGTGCTGGGGTTGGGGGGGAAGCTTTCTTT
.,TRBJ2-1,.,TRBV5-1,CASSLGAGDYNEQFF,TGCGCCAGCAGCTTGGGCGCAGGGGATTACAATGAGCAGTTCTTC
.,TRBJ2-7,.,TRBV19,CASSIKTATTPYEQYF,TGTGCCAGTAGTATAAAAACAGCGACTACACCGTACGAGCAGTACTTC
.,TRBJ2-1,.,TRBV4-3,CASSQEVVDSLSYNEQFF,TGCGCCAGCAGCCAAGAGGTTGTAGACTCACTCTCCTACAATGAGCAGTTCTTC
.,TRBJ2-3,.,TRBV7-2,CASSLGLTSTDTQYF,TGTGCCAGCAGCTTGGGACTGACTAGCACAGATACGCAGTATTTT
few,TRBJ2-7,TRBD1,TRBV6-1,CASSEGQGPSYEQYF,TGTGCCAGCAGTGAGGGACAGGGGCCCTCCTACGAGCAGTACTTC
.,TRBJ2-5,TRBD2,TRBV7-2,CASSYSGREYSNQETQYF,TGTGCCAGCAGCTATAGCGGGAGGGAATACTCTAACCAAGAGACCCAGTACTTC
.,TRBJ2-7,.,TRBV5-1,CASSPGGGILYEQYF,TGCGCCAGCAGCCCGGGGGGCGGGATTTTGTACGAGCAGTACTTC
.,TRBJ2-7,TRBD2,TRBV30,CAGGRLAGKTYEQYF,TGTGCCGGGGGTCGGCTAGCGGGAAAAACCTACGAGCAGTACTTC
.,TRBJ2-1,.,TRBV9,CASSVSGSGEQFF,TGTGCCAGCAGCGTCTCCGGGAGCGGTGAGCAGTTCTTC
.,TRBJ1-2,TRBD1,TRBV19,CATQPRDRAYGYTF,TGTGCCACCCAGCCCCGGGACAGGGCCTATGGCTACACCTTC
once,TRBJ1-1,.,TRBV28,CASSRTGIGDTEAFF,TGTGCCAGCAGCCGCACAGGGATTGGCGACACTGAAGCTTTCTTT
.,TRBJ2-3,TRBD2,TRBV7-3,CASSLTAGGQDTQYF,TGTGCCAGCAGCTTAACGGCGGGGGGGCAAGATACGCAGTATTTT
.,TRBJ2-5,TRBD2,TRBV7-2,CASSLEGGRPRTQYF,TGTGCCAGCAGCTTAGAGGGCGGGAGGCCGCGGACCCAGTACTTC
.,TRBJ2-5,.,TRBV7-2,CASGQGFVEETQYF,TGTGCCAGCGGCCAGGGATTTGTCGAAGAGACCCAGTACTTC
.,TRBJ2-7,.,TRBV7-6,CASSLELSYEQYF,TGTGCCAGCAGCTTAGAGCTCTCCTACGAGCAGTACTTC
.,TRBJ1-2,.,TRBV7-2,CASSKPGGGLYGYTF,TGTGCCAGCAGTAAACCCGGGGGAGGCCTCTATGGCTACACCTTC
.,TRBJ1-6,TRBD1,TRBV18,CASSATGFDNSPLHF,TGTGCCAGCTCAGCGACAGGGTTCGATAATTCACCCCTCCACTTT
.,TRBJ2-1,TRBD2,TRBV2,CASSLFSGTNYNEQFF,TGTGCCAGCAGTTTGTTTAGCGGGACCAACTACAATGAGCAGTTCTTC
.,TRBJ1-5,.,TRBV7-2,CASSNRSPLRDPNQPQHF,TGTGCCAGCAGCAATAGGAGCCCCCTGCGGGATCCGAATCAGCCCCAGCATTTT
.,TRBJ2-1,TRBD2,TRBV4-1,CASSQDDRLAGDEQFF,TGCGCCAGCAGCCAAGATGATCGACTAGCAGGCGATGAGCAGTTCTTC
.,TRBJ2-1,TRBD2,TRBV5-1,CASSLLAGAYNEQFF,TGCGCCAGCAGCTTACTAGCGGGGGCGTACAATGAGCAGTTCTTC
.,TRBJ2-5,TRBD2,TRBV28,CASRPGLAGGQETQYF,TGTGCCAGCAGACCGGGACTAGCGGGGGGGCAAGAGACCCAGTACTTC
.,TRBJ1-5,.,TRBV5-6,CASSLGRQNQPQHF,TGTGCCAGCAGCTTGGGTAGACAGAATCAGCCCCAGCATTTT